Detailed here is one T cell receptor beta chain. The sample comes from a study of blood T cell repertoires in COVID-19. In the study overall: The samples span acute and convalescent COVID-19 from the United States, Italy and Spain.

The protocol was immunoSEQ multiplex PCR, while the TCRdb copy is restricted to in-frame clones and leaves out a portion. The sample yields 270,000 or so clones, roughly four fifths seen once. The CDR3 has 12 amino acids. Germline V gene lookup returns CDR1 GTSNPN and CDR2 SVGIG (reference sequence). This TCR derives from a woman in her 50s who had recovered from COVID-19. The chain recombines TRBV30 with TRBJ1-2; a possible D gene is TRBD1 (5 bases). The sample was peripheral blood. The CDR3 nucleotides read TGTGCTCAGGGTTTTTTTAACTATGGCTACACCTTC. As protein: CAQGFFNYGYTF.